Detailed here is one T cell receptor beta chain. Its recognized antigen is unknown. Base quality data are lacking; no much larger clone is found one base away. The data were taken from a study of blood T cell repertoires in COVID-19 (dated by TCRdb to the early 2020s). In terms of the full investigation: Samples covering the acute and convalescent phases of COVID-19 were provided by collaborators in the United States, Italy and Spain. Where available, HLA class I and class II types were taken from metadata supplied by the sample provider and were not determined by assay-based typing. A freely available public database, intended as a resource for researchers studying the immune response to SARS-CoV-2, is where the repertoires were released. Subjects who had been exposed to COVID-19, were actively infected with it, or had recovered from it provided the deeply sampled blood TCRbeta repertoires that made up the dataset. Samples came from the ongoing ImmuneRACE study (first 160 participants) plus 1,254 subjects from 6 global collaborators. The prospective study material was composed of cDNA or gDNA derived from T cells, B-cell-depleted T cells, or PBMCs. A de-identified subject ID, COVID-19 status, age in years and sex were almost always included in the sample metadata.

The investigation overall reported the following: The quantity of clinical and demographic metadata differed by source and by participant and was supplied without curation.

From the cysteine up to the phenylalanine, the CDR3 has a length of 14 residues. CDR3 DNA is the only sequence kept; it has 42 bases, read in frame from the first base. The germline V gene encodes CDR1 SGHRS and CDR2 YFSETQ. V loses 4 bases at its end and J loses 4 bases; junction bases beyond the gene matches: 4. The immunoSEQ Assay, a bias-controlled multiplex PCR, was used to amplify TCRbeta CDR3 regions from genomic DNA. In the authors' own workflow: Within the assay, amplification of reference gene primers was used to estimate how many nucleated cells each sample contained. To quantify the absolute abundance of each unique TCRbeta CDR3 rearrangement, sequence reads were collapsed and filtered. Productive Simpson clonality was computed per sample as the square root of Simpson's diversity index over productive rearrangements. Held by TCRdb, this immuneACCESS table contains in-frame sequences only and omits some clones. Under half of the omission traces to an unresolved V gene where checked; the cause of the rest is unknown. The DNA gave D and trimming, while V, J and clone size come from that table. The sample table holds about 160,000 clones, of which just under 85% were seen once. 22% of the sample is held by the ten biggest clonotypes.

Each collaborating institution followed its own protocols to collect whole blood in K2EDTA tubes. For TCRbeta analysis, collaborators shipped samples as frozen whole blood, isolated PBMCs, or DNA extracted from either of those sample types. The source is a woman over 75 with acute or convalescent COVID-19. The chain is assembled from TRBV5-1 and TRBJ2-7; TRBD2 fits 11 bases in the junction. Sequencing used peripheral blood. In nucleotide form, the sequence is TGCGCCAGCAGCGGGGGACTAGCGGTTTACGAGCAGTACTTC. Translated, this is CASSGGLAVYEQYF.